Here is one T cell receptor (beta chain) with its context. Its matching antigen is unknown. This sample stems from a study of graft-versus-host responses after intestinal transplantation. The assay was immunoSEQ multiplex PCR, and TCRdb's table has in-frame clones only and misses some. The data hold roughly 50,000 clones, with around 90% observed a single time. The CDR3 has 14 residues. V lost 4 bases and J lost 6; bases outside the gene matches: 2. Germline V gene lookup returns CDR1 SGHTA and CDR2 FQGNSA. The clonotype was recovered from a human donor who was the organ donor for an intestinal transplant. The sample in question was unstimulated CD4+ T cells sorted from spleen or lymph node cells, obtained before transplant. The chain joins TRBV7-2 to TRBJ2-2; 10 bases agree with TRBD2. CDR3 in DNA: TGTGCCAGCAGCTCCGGACTAGCGGCCGGGGAGCTGTTTTTT. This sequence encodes CASSSGLAAGELFF.